This record concerns one T cell receptor (beta chain) sequence. What antigen it recognizes has not been identified. Per-nucleotide qualities are absent, and no much larger clonotype sits a single base away. The data are from a study of blood T cell repertoires in COVID-19 (TCRdb year 2020). Describing the broader study: The collaborator samples originated in the United States, Italy and Spain and spanned the acute and convalescent phases of COVID-19. The dataset comprised deeply sampled blood TCRbeta repertoires from subjects exposed to, actively infected with, or recovered from COVID-19. Where HLA class I and class II types were available, the types were taken from metadata supplied by the sample provider, not from assay-based typing. The repertoires were released in a freely available public database meant as a resource for research on the immune response to SARS-CoV-2. The prospective study material was composed of cDNA or gDNA derived from T cells, B-cell-depleted T cells, or PBMCs. A de-identified subject ID, COVID-19 status, age in years and sex were almost always included in the sample metadata. The samples were drawn from the first 160 participants of the ongoing ImmuneRACE study and from 1,254 subjects provided by 6 global collaborators. Summary of the overall study and its limitations: The amount of clinical and demographic metadata varied by source and participant and was provided uncurated.

The collaborating institutions used their own protocols to collect whole blood in K2EDTA tubes. For TCRbeta analysis, collaborator samples were shipped as frozen whole blood, as isolated PBMCs, or as DNA extracted from either sample type. TCRbeta CDR3 regions were amplified from genomic DNA by means of the immunoSEQ Assay, a bias-controlled multiplex PCR. For the original study's pipeline: The number of nucleated cells in each sample was estimated by amplification of reference gene primers within the assay. Sequence reads were collapsed and filtered to measure the absolute abundance of every unique TCRbeta CDR3 rearrangement. For each sample, productive Simpson clonality was calculated as the square root of Simpson's diversity index over productive rearrangements. TCRdb limited this immuneACCESS table to in-frame rearrangements with V and J called. A share of clones is missing; checked studies link under half to unresolved V genes, and the rest is unexplained. D and trimming were read from the DNA, whereas the V and J calls and clone size are those reported in that table. The sample table lists tens of thousands of clones, roughly 88% of them with a count of one. The biggest ten clones account for around 4.9% of the sample.

The CDR1 and CDR2 encoded by the germline V gene are SNHLY and FYNNEI. Including the terminal cysteine and phenylalanine, the CDR3 comprises 16 residues. Only the CDR3 portion is preserved as DNA: 48 bases, with reading frame beginning at the first base. V loses 5 bases, J loses 2 bases, and the germline ends lie 13 bases apart. The sequence came from a woman between 70 and 85 years old with active COVID-19. Material for sequencing was peripheral blood. The rearrangement joined TRBV2 to TRBJ2-6, with TRBD1 as a weak D call on 8 bases. The bases read TGTGCCAGCAGTTACAGGGGGGGGCCTGGGGCCAACGTCCTGACTTTC. Translation gives CASSYRGGPGANVLTF.